These 13 T cell receptor beta chains were sequenced from one sample in a study of graft-versus-host responses after intestinal transplantation. Sequencing used immunoSEQ multiplex PCR; TCRdb keeps in-frame clones, though not all of them. The profile shows 35,000 to 45,000 clones, around 94% of them singletons. Which antigens these TCRs recognize remains unknown. This sample comprised unstimulated CD4+ T cells sorted from spleen or lymph node cells, obtained before transplant. The receptors were gathered from a human donor who was the organ donor for an intestinal transplant.

The table lists this clone with a count of one. This chain links TRBV7-9 with TRBJ1-1, with D unresolved. This CDR3 region has 12 residues. CDR1 is SEHNR and CDR2 is FQNEAQ in the germline V gene (reference sequence). The V end was cut by 5 bases, the J end by 8 bases, with 12 bases between. The chain's CDR3 is CASSPSIEEAFF. In nucleotides, the CDR3 is TGTGCCAGCAGCCCCTCGATAGAAGAAGCTTTCTTT.

The CDR3 DNA follows: TGTGCCAGCAGTTACCCTGGGACAGGGGCTCAGTACTTC. It codes for CASSYPGTGAQYF. The rearrangement links TRBV6-6 to TRBJ2-4, with 10 nucleotides matching TRBD1. The V gene end was trimmed by 2 bases and the J gene end by 12 bases; junction bases not matched to a gene: 4. The CDR3 sequence is 13 residues long. The V gene's germline CDR1 is MNHNY and CDR2 SVGAGI (reference sequence).

V usage is TRBV6-5 and J usage is TRBJ2-5; possibly TRBD1 for D (7 bases). Germline V gene sequence: CDR1 MNHEY, CDR2 SVGAGI. The V and J ends lost 1 base and 11 bases respectively, with 14 bases between them. The CDR3 is 13 residues long. CDR3 DNA sequence: TGTGCCAGCAGTTACTTTCAGGGGGGTGAGCAGTACTTC. Encoded protein: CASSYFQGGEQYF.

This clone was detected a few times. At one boundary the junction diverges from the germline segment, which might be a read error. The rearrangement joins TRBV4-3 to TRBJ2-7, with no clear D. The CDR3 length is 10 residues. Per germline, CDR1 LGHNA and CDR2 YSLEER. The CDR3 loop reads CASSQVSTHF. The CDR3 region has the DNA TGCGCCAGCAGCCAAGTATCGACCCACTTC.

The V and J genes are TRBV6-1 and TRBJ2-1; D perhaps matches TRBD1 (6 bases). Looked up from germline, CDR1 is MNHNS and CDR2 is SASEGT. The CDR3 totals 13 residues. Trimming stripped 6 bases from V and 2 bases from J, with 8 bases between. CDR3 residues: CASRQGPYNEQFF. CDR3 DNA sequence: TGTGCCAGCAGACAGGGACCCTACAATGAGCAGTTCTTC.

The rearrangement joins TRBV5-1 to TRBJ2-7; TRBD2 matches at 8 bases. V gave up 4 bases and J gave up 2 bases; unmatched junction bases: 8. Germline V CDR1 and CDR2: SGHRS, YFSETQ. The CDR3 extends over 15 amino acids. Here the CDR3 DNA reads TGCGCCAGCAGCGTGGCCGGGGGGGGACCCTACGAGCAGTACTTC. It specifies CASSVAGGGPYEQYF.

The V and J genes are TRBV18 and TRBJ2-3; 9 bases line up with TRBD2. CDR3 length: 16 residues. The trim removed 2 bases at V and 3 bases at J, leaving 6 bases unmatched. The germline V gene encodes CDR1 KGHSH and CDR2 LQKENI. The CDR3 loop is CASSPTLAGLTDTQYF. As DNA, the CDR3 is TGTGCCAGCTCACCAACGCTAGCGGGGTTGACAGATACGCAGTATTTT.

The V gene is TRBV5-6, the J gene TRBJ2-1, with 7 bases that match TRBD1. V trimming: 3 bases; J trimming: 5 bases; junction bases outside the gene matches: 14. This CDR3 has 17 residues. Germline assignment: CDR1 SGHDT and CDR2 YYEEEE. CDR3 nucleotide sequence: TGTGCCAGCAGCTCAACCCCCCAGGCAGGGGGACACAATGAGCAGTTCTTC. Protein product: CASSSTPQAGGHNEQFF.

The V gene is TRBV5-6, the J gene TRBJ2-5; the D is unclear. V was pared by 0 bases and J by 2 bases, with 11 bases between. Germline values: CDR1 SGHDT, CDR2 YYEEEE. The CDR3 loop spans 15 amino acids. Here the CDR3 reads CASSLGSLLQETQYF. The CDR3 DNA follows: TGTGCCAGCAGCTTGGGCTCGCTCTTGCAAGAGACCCAGTACTTC.

The rearrangement uses TRBV2 and TRBJ2-7, with TRBD2 as a possible D gene (5 bases). The germline V and J ends were trimmed by 3 bases and 0 bases, with 15 bases remaining between them. CDR3 length: 16 residues. Germline V gene sequence: CDR1 SNHLY, CDR2 FYNNEI. The CDR3 spells CASSDWRKGFSYEQYF. The CDR3 DNA reads as TGTGCCAGCAGTGATTGGAGGAAGGGCTTCTCCTACGAGCAGTACTTC. The complete variable domain, with remaining parts taken from reference TRBV2 and TRBJ2-7, reads EPEVTQTPSHQVTQMGQEVILRCVPISNHLYFYWYRQILGQKVEFLVSFYNNEISEKSEIFDDQFSVERPDGSNFTLKIRSTKLEDSAMYFCASSDWRKGFSYEQYFGPGTRLTVT.

The chain is built from TRBV5-6 and TRBJ1-2; D is undetermined. CDR3 length: 12 amino acids. CDR1 and CDR2 (germline): SGHDT, YYEEEE. V was trimmed by 4 bases and J by 2 bases, leaving 6 bases between them. In DNA, the CDR3 is TGTGCCAGCAGCCGGACCAACTATGGCTACACCTTC. This gives the protein CASSRTNYGYTF.

The CDR3 nucleotides read TGTGCCAGCAGCTTAAGGGGGGAAGCGGCCTACAATGAGCAGTTCTTC. Amino acid sequence: CASSLRGEAAYNEQFF. V is TRBV11-2 and J is TRBJ2-1; D is perhaps TRBD1 or TRBD2 (6 bases each). The CDR3 runs 16 residues. V was pared by 2 bases and J by 2 bases, with 13 bases between. Germline CDR1 is SGHAT and CDR2 is FQNNGV.

This chain connects TRBV27 to TRBJ1-2; D is possibly TRBD1 (5 bases). The CDR3 has 14 amino acids. The germline gives CDR1 MNHEY, CDR2 SMNVEV (reference sequence). The V and J ends lost 8 bases and 6 bases respectively, with 19 bases between them. DNA of the CDR3: TGTGCCAGCTCCCCCACTGGGGGTAGGAATGGCTACACCTTC. As protein: CASSPTGGRNGYTF.